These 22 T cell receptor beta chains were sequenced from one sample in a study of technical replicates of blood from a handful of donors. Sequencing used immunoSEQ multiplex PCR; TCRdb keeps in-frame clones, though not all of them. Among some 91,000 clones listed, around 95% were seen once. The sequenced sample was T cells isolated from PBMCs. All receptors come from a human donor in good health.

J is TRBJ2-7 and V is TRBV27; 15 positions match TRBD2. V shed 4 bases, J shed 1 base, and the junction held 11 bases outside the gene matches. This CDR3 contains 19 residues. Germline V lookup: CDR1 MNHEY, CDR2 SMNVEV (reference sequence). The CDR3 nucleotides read TGTGCCAGCAGTTCCCTCCTCATCGGGACTAGCGGGAGGTCCTACGAGCAGTACTTC. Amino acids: CASSSLLIGTSGRSYEQYF.

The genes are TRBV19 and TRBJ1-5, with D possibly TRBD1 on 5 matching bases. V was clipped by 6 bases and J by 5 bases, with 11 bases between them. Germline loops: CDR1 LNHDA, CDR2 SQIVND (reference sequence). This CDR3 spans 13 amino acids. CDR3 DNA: TGTGCCAGTAGAGGGCAGGGCGATCAGCCCCAGCATTTT. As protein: CASRGQGDQPQHF.

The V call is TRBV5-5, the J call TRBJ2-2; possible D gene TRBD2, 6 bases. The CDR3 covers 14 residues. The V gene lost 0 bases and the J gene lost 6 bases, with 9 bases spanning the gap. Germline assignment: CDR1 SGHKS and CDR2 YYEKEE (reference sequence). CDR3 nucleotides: TGTGCCAGCAGCTTGGTGGCTAGCGCCGGGGAGCTGTTTTTT. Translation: CASSLVASAGELFF.

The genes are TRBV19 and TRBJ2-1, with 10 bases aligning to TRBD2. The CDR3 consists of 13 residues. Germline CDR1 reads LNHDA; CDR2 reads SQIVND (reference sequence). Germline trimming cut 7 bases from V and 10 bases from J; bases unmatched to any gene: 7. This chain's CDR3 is CASTRLAGEEQFF. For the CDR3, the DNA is TGTGCCAGTACCAGGCTAGCGGGGGAGGAGCAGTTCTTC.

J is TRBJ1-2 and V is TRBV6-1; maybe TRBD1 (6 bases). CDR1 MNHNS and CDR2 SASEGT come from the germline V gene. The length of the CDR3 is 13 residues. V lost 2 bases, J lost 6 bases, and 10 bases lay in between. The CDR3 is CASSETGMDGYTF. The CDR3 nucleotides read TGTGCCAGCAGTGAAACAGGGATGGATGGCTACACCTTC.

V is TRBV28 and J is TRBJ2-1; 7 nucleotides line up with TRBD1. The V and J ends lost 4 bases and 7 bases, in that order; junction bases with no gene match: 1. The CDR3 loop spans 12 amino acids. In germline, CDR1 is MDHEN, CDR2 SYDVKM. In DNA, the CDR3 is TGTGCCAGCAGTTCCAGGGGGAATGAGCAGTTCTTC. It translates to CASSSRGNEQFF.

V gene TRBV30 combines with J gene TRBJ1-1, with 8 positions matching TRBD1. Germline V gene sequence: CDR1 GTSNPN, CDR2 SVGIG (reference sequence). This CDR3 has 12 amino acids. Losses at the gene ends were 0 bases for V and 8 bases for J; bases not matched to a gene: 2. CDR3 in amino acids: CAWSVQGGEAFF. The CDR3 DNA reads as TGTGCCTGGAGTGTACAGGGGGGGGAAGCTTTCTTT.

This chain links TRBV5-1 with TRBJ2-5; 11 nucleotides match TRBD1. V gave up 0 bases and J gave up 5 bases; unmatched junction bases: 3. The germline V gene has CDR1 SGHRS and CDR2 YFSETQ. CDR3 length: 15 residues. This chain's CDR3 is CASSLAWDRGETQYF. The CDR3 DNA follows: TGCGCCAGCAGCTTGGCGTGGGACAGGGGGGAGACCCAGTACTTC.

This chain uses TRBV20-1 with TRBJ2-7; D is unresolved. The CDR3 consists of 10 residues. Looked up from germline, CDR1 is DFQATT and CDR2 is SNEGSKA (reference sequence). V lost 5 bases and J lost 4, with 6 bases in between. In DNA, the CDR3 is TGCAGTGCTGGGCCTTACGAGCAGTACTTC. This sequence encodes CSAGPYEQYF.

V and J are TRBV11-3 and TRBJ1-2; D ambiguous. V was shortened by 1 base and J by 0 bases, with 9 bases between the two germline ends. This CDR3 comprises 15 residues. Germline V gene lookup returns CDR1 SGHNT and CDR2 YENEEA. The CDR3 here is CASSLGPDTNYGYTF. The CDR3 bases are TGTGCCAGCAGCTTAGGTCCCGACACTAACTATGGCTACACCTTC.

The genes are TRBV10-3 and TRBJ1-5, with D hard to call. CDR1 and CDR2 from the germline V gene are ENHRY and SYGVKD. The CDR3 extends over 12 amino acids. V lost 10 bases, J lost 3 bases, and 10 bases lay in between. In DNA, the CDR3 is TGTGCCACAAACAGCCCCAATCAGCCCCAGCATTTT. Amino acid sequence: CATNSPNQPQHF.

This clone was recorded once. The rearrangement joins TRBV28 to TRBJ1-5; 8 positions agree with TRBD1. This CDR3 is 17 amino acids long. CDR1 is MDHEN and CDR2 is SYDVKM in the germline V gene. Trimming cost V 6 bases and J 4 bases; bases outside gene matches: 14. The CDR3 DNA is TGTGCCAGCAGCCCGTACGGTCCGGGACAGGAGAATCAGCCCCAGCATTTT. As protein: CASSPYGPGQENQPQHF. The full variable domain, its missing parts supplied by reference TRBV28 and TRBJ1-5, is DVKVTQSSRYLVKRTGEKVFLECVQDMDHENMFWYRQDPGLGLRLIYFSYDVKMKEKGDIPEGYSVSREKKERFSLILESASTNQTSMYLCASSPYGPGQENQPQHFGDGTRLSIL.

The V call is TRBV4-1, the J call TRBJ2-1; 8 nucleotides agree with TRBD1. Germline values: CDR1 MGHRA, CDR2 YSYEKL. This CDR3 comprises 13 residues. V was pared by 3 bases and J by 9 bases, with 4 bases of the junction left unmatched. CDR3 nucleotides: TGCGCCAGCAGCCAGCAGACAGGGGTTGAGCAGTTCTTC. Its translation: CASSQQTGVEQFF.

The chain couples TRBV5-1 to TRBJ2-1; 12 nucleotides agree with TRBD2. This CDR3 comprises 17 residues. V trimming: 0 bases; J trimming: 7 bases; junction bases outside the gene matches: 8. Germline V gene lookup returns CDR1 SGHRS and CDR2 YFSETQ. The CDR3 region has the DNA TGCGCCAGCAGCTTGGCGGCTAGCGGGAGGGCCGTTAATGAGCAGTTCTTC. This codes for CASSLAASGRAVNEQFF.

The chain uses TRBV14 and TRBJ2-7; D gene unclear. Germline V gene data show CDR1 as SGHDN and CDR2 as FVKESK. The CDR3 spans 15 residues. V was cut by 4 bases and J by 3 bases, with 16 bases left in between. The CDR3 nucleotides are TGTGCCAGCAGCCGAACAATGACTGGCCGCTACGAGCAGTACTTC. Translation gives CASSRTMTGRYEQYF.

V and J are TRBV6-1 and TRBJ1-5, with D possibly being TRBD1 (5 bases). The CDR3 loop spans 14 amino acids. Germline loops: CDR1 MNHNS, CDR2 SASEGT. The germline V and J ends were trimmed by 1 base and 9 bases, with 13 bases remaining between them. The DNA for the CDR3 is TGTGCCAGCAGTGAAGGCGGGGGGTGGCGGCCCCAGCATTTT. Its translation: CASSEGGGWRPQHF.

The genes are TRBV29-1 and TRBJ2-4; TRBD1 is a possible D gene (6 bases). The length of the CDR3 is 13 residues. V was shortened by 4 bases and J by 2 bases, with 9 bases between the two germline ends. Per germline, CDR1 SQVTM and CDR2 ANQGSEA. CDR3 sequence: CSVGRGPKNIQYF. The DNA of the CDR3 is TGCAGCGTTGGCAGGGGTCCCAAAAACATTCAGTACTTC.

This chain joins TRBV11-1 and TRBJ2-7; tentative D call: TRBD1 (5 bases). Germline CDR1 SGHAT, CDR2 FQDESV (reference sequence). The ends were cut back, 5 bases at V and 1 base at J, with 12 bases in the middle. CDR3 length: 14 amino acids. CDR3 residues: CASSPRDSSYEQYF. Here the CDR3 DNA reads TGTGCCAGCAGCCCCCGAGACAGTTCCTACGAGCAGTACTTC.

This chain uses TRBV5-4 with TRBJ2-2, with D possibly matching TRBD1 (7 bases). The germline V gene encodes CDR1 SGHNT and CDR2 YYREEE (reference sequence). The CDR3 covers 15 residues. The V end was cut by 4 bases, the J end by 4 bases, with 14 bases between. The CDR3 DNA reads TGTGCCAGCAGCGGGGGGACAGTTCCCACCGGGGAGCTGTTTTTT. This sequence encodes CASSGGTVPTGELFF.

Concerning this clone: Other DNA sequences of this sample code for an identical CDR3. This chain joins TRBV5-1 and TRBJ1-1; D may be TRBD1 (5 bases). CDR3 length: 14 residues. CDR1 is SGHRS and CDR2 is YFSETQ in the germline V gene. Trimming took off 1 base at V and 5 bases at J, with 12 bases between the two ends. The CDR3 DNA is TGCGCCAGCAGCTTGTCCGGGGGGGGGACTGAAGCTTTCTTT. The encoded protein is CASSLSGGGTEAFF. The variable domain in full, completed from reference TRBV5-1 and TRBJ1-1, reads KAGVTQTPRYLIKTRGQQVTLSCSPISGHRSVSWYQQTPGQGLQFLFEYFSETQRNKGNFPGRFSGRQFSNSRSEMNVSTLELGDSALYLCASSLSGGGTEAFFGQGTRLTVV.

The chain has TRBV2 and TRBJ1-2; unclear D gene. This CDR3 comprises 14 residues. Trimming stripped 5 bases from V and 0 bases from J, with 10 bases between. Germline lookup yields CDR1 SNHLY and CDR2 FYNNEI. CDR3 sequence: CASSRAGTNYGYTF. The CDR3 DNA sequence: TGTGCCAGCAGTCGGGCCGGGACTAACTATGGCTACACCTTC.

The CDR3 loop is CAWSVIPPTISGNTIYF. The CDR3 region has the DNA TGTGCCTGGAGTGTTATTCCACCGACTATCTCTGGAAACACCATATATTTT. The V call is TRBV30, the J call TRBJ1-3; D not resolved. Per the germline V gene, CDR1 is GTSNPN and CDR2 is SVGIG (reference sequence). V was shortened by 0 bases and J by 0 bases, with 15 bases between the two germline ends. The CDR3 is 17 residues long.